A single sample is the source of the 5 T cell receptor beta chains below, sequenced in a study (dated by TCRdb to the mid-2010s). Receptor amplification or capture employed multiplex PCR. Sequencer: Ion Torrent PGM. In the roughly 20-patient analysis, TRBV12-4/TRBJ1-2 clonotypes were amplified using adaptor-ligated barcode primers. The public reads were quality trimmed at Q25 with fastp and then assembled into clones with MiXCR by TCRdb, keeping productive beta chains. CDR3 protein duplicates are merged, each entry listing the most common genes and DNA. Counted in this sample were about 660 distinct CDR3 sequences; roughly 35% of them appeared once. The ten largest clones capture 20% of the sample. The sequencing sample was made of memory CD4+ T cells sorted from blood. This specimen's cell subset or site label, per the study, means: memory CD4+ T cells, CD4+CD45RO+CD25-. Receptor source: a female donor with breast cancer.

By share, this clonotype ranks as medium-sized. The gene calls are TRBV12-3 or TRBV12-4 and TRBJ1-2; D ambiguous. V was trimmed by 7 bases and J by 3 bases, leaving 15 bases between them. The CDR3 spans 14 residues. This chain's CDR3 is CASTYRSVDYGYTF. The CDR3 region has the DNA TGTGCCAGCACCTACCGGTCGGTGGACTATGGCTACACCTTC.

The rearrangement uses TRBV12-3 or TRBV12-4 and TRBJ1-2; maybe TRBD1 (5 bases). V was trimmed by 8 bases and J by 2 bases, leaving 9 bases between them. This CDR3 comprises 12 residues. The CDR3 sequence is CASRDANYGYTF. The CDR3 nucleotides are TGTGCCAGCCGGGACGCGAACTATGGCTACACCTTC.

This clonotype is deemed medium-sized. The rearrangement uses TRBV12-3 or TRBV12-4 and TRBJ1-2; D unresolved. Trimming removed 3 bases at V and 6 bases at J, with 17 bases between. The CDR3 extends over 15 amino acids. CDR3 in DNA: TGTGCCAGCAGTTTCCTCCTTGCGGAGGGAGATGGCTACACCTTC. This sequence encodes CASSFLLAEGDGYTF.

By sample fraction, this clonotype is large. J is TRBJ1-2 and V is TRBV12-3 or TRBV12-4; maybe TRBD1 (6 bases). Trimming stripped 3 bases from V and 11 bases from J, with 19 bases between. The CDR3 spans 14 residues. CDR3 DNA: TGTGCCAGCAGTTTGGGCCACCTCACAGGGAGGTACACCTTC. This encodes CASSLGHLTGRYTF.

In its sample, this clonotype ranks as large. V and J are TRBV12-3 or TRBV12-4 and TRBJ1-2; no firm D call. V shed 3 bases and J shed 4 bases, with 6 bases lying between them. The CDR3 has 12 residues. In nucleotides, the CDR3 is TGTGCCAGCAGTTTCGGAGCCTATGGCTACACCTTC. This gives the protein CASSFGAYGYTF.